This T cell receptor beta chain was sequenced during a study of CD8 T cells in Susac syndrome. Sequencing of TCR beta covered CD8+ and CD4+ T cells obtained from blood. TEMRA cells were enriched by FACS, while CD8+ and CD4+ T cells were obtained through a negative isolation that was performed magnetically. Random hexamers were used to reverse transcribe roughly 0.45 to 1 ug of RNA. An immunoSEQ multiplex PCR generated amplified TCR beta CDR3 products spanning 54 Vbeta and 13 Jbeta. TCRdb analysed the immunoSEQ multiplex PCR reads with MiXCR anew, one entry per CDR3 protein. Found here are 150,000 to 200,000 distinct CDR3 sequences, roughly 92% of them singletons; the top ten hold under 0.095%. Per the germline V gene, CDR1 is SGHRS and CDR2 is YFSETQ. V lost 1 base to trimming and J lost 10 bases; unmatched junction nucleotides: 14. CDR3 length: 16 residues.

Sequences were obtained from CD4+ T cells from PBMCs. The chain links TRBV5-1 to TRBJ1-5; 7 nucleotides line up with TRBD1. This receptor was identified in a human donor with multiple sclerosis. In DNA, the CDR3 is TGCGCCAGCAGCTTGACAGGGGACACTACAACCTCTCCCCAGCATTTT. Translated: CASSLTGDTTTSPQHF.